Below, 30 T cell receptor beta chains from the same sample are listed, as sequenced in a study of cytomegalovirus exposure and HLA in healthy donors. The PCR made use of 60 Vbeta and 13 Jbeta primers. Assay: immunoSEQ multiplex PCR; the TCRdb copy retains only in-frame clones and omits some. The top ten hold over 0.5% of the sample, which has about 93,000 clones, around 80% seen once. Sequencing was done on a sample of PBMCs. The receptors come from a young man in good health and CMV-seronegative.

V and J are TRBV27 and TRBJ1-6; TRBD1 is a possible D gene (6 bases). The CDR3 has 15 amino acids. Trimming took off 0 bases at V and 11 bases at J, with 14 bases between the two ends. Germline lookup yields CDR1 MNHEY and CDR2 SMNVEV (reference sequence). CDR3 loop: CASSLSQGLGTPLHF. The CDR3 DNA reads as TGTGCCAGCAGTTTATCACAGGGTTTGGGGACACCCCTCCACTTT.

CDR3 amino acids: CASSFSSGQYSGNTIYF. The DNA for the CDR3 is TGTGCCAGCAGCTTCAGCAGCGGGCAGTACTCTGGAAACACCATATATTTT. V usage is TRBV7-8 and J usage is TRBJ1-3; D is undetermined. The germline V and J ends were trimmed by 3 bases and 0 bases, with 15 bases remaining between them. Germline assignment: CDR1 SGHVS and CDR2 FQNEAQ. This CDR3 is 17 amino acids long.

The V and J genes are TRBV7-9 and TRBJ1-1, with 9 bases lining up with TRBD1. Germline CDR1 reads SEHNR; CDR2 reads FQNEAQ (reference sequence). This CDR3 is 12 amino acids long. The trim removed 7 bases at V and 10 bases at J, leaving 7 bases unmatched. The CDR3 nucleotides are TGTGCCAGCACCGGGACAGGGCAAGGAGCTTTCTTT. Amino acid sequence: CASTGTGQGAFF.

In this sample, this clone turned up once. V usage is TRBV7-9 and J usage is TRBJ2-3; 8 positions match TRBD1. From germline, CDR1 is SEHNR and CDR2 FQNEAQ (reference sequence). The CDR3 sequence is 14 residues long. The junction had 13 bases not matched to a gene; V was cut back by 4 bases and J by 13 bases. The CDR3 spells CASSSVAVAGGEYF. In DNA, the CDR3 is TGTGCCAGCAGCTCGGTGGCGGTGGCAGGGGGCGAGTATTTT.

V gene TRBV19 combines with J gene TRBJ1-6, with a weak D call TRBD1 (5 bases). Per the germline V gene, CDR1 is LNHDA and CDR2 is SQIVND (reference sequence). V lost 3 bases, J lost 11 bases, and 14 bases lay in between. CDR3 length: 14 residues. CDR3 coding DNA: TGTGCCAGTAGTATTAGGACACCGGCGACACCCCTCCACTTT. This encodes CASSIRTPATPLHF.

The V gene is TRBV4-1, the J gene TRBJ2-1, with TRBD2 matching 8 bases. Trimming took 0 bases from V and 5 from J; bases not matched to a gene: 12. Looked up from germline, CDR1 is MGHRA and CDR2 is YSYEKL. The CDR3 sequence is 18 residues long. The CDR3 region is CASSQDPIKRGIDNEQFF. CDR3 DNA: TGCGCCAGCAGCCAAGACCCCATTAAGCGGGGGATAGACAATGAGCAGTTCTTC.

Notes on this clone: One junction end disagrees with the germline gene, perhaps due to a read error. Other DNA sequences in this sample translate to the same CDR3. The V call is TRBV5-4, the J call TRBJ1-2, with 8 nucleotides matching TRBD1. The V gene's germline CDR1 is SGHNT and CDR2 YYREEE (reference sequence). CDR3 length: 14 residues. CDR3 protein: CASSLGQGREGYTF. The CDR3 nucleotides are TGTGCCAGCAGCTTGGGACAGGGGCGGGAGGGCTACACCTTT. The variable domain in full, completed from reference TRBV5-4 and TRBJ1-2, reads ETGVTQSPTHLIKTRGQQVTLRCSSQSGHNTVSWYQQALGQGPQFIFQYYREEENGRGNFPPRFSGLQFPNYSSELNVNALELDDSALYLCASSLGQGREGYTFGSGTRLTVV.

The CDR3 nucleotides read TGTGCCAGTAGTATAGATCTGAGGGTAGCGGGCCCCCTTCGGGCAGATACGCAGTATTTT. Its protein product is CASSIDLRVAGPLRADTQYF. The V call is TRBV19, the J call TRBJ2-3; TRBD2 matches 7 bases. The germline CDR1 and CDR2 sequences are LNHDA and SQIVND (reference sequence). There are 20 residues in the CDR3. J lost 4 bases, V lost 0 bases, and 19 bases had no gene match.

The chain couples TRBV6-6 to TRBJ2-7, with TRBD2 matching over 11 bases. The CDR3 has 14 amino acids. Looked up from germline, CDR1 is MNHNY and CDR2 is SVGAGI (reference sequence). With V trimmed by 5 bases and J by 4 bases, 4 bases remained unmatched. The CDR3 loop is CASSIPSGGYEQYF. CDR3 DNA sequence: TGTGCCAGCAGTATTCCTAGCGGGGGGTACGAGCAGTACTTC.

The V call is TRBV5-1, the J call TRBJ2-2, with TRBD2 matching 10 bases. This CDR3 has 14 amino acids. Germline CDR1 and CDR2: SGHRS and YFSETQ. The trim removed 4 bases at V and 6 bases at J, leaving 3 bases unmatched. CDR3 nucleotide sequence: TGCGCCAGCAGCCAGGGACTAGCGTCCGGGGAGCTGTTTTTT. Protein: CASSQGLASGELFF.

There are a few counts of this clone. The rearrangement links TRBV7-9 to TRBJ1-1; D might be TRBD1 (6 bases). Germline CDR1 SEHNR, CDR2 FQNEAQ (reference sequence). This CDR3 spans 16 amino acids. Deletions cut 5 bases from V and 8 bases from J, with 24 bases between. The CDR3 spells CASSPNRVGPGSEAFF. The CDR3 DNA follows: TGTGCCAGCAGCCCCAACAGGGTAGGACCGGGGTCCGAAGCTTTCTTT.

This clone was observed once. The chain joins TRBV9 to TRBJ2-1; 11 bases line up with TRBD2. The germline V gene has CDR1 SGDLS and CDR2 YYNGEE. The J segment lost 9 bases and the V segment lost 4 bases, leaving 9 bases of the junction unmatched. The CDR3 loop spans 15 amino acids. The CDR3 region is CASSFQLAGDTEQFF. The CDR3 DNA reads as TGTGCCAGCAGCTTCCAACTAGCGGGGGATACTGAGCAGTTCTTC.

In this sample, this clone turned up many times. The chain carries TRBV14 and TRBJ2-5, with 9 bases lining up with TRBD1. Germline V gives CDR1 SGHDN, CDR2 FVKESK. This CDR3 region has 17 residues. After removal of 2 bases from V and 1 base from J, the junction contained 8 bases not matched to a gene. CDR3 bases: TGTGCCAGCAGCCAACGACTGGACAGGGGTTTCCAAGAGACCCAGTACTTC. It translates to CASSQRLDRGFQETQYF.

This clone was observed a handful of times. The chain links TRBV4-3 to TRBJ2-7; 7 bases line up with TRBD1. The CDR3 is made up of 14 amino acids. V shed 3 bases and J 3 bases; nucleotides not matched to a gene: 5. From germline, CDR1 is LGHNA and CDR2 YSLEER. The CDR3 DNA reads TGCGCCAGCAGCCAGGGCACAGGGGTCTACGAGCAGTACTTC. Encoded protein: CASSQGTGVYEQYF.

As concerns this clone: This sample includes further DNA sequences coding for the same CDR3. The chain is built from TRBV5-1 and TRBJ1-5, with 7 bases fitting TRBD1. Germline CDR1 reads SGHRS; CDR2 reads YFSETQ. CDR3 length: 15 residues. Trimming at V came to 0 bases and at J to 5 bases, leaving 5 bases not matched to a gene. CDR3 region: CASSLAGQAHQPQHF. CDR3 sequence (DNA): TGCGCCAGCAGCTTGGCCGGACAGGCTCATCAGCCCCAGCATTTT. Full variable domain (missing parts from reference TRBV5-1 and TRBJ1-5): KAGVTQTPRYLIKTRGQQVTLSCSPISGHRSVSWYQQTPGQGLQFLFEYFSETQRNKGNFPGRFSGRQFSNSRSEMNVSTLELGDSALYLCASSLAGQAHQPQHFGDGTRLSIL.

In DNA, the CDR3 is TGTGCCAGCACCTACCTCGGGGGGGGAGGTGAGCAGTTCTTC. It codes for CASTYLGGGGEQFF. The J gene is TRBJ2-1, the V gene TRBV7-9; 8 bases are shared with TRBD2. The CDR3 loop spans 14 amino acids. CDR1 and CDR2 from the germline V gene are SEHNR and FQNEAQ (reference sequence). Trimming removed 7 bases from V and 9 bases from J; junction bases left unmatched: 11. The entire variable domain, with the rest obtained from reference TRBV7-9 and TRBJ2-1, is as follows: DTGVSQNPRHKITKRGQNVTFRCDPISEHNRLYWYRQTLGQGPEFLTYFQNEAQLEKSRLLSDRFSAERPKGSFSTLEIQRTEQGDSAMYLCASTYLGGGGEQFFGPGTRLTVL.

This chain connects TRBV9 to TRBJ1-2, with a tentative D call TRBD1 (6 bases). With 6 bases removed from V and 5 bases from J, the gap between germline ends came to 17 bases. Germline V lookup: CDR1 SGDLS, CDR2 YYNGEE. The CDR3 runs to 14 residues. CDR3 protein: CASTPVGGEYGYTF. The CDR3 DNA reads TGTGCCAGCACCCCGGTAGGGGGGGAGTATGGCTACACCTTC.

The rearrangement uses TRBV2 and TRBJ1-4; D possibly corresponds to TRBD1 (5 bases). The CDR3 contains 15 residues. From germline, CDR1 is SNHLY and CDR2 FYNNEI. Between the trimmed V and J ends, which lost 5 bases and 2 bases, there was a span of 12 bases. The CDR3, as DNA: TGTGCCAGCAGTCCGGAGGGGACCACTAATGAAAAACTGTTTTTT. Its translation: CASSPEGTTNEKLFF.

The chain recombines TRBV9 with TRBJ2-3, with D perhaps TRBD2 (5 bases). The V and J ends lost 0 bases and 3 bases respectively, with 11 bases between them. This CDR3 contains 15 residues. Germline-derived CDR1 and CDR2 are SGDLS and YYNGEE. In nucleotides, the CDR3 is TGTGCCAGCAGCGTAGGCGGTAGCGAGACAGATACGCAGTATTTT. As protein: CASSVGGSETDTQYF.

The chain couples TRBV7-2 to TRBJ1-4, with TRBD1 as a possible D gene (5 bases). The CDR3 sequence is 15 residues long. Per germline, CDR1 SGHTA and CDR2 FQGNSA. V gave up 3 bases and J gave up 8 bases, with 16 bases separating them. In nucleotides, the CDR3 is TGTGCCAGCAGCTTGGACGGGGCGAGCGGGGAAAAACTGTTTTTT. Its protein product is CASSLDGASGEKLFF.

V is TRBV18 and J is TRBJ2-5; TRBD1 matches at 9 bases. Looked up from germline, CDR1 is KGHSH and CDR2 is LQKENI. With V trimmed by 3 bases and J by 4 bases, 3 bases remained unmatched. This CDR3 is built from 14 residues. CDR3 sequence reads: CASSPGTGLETQYF. The CDR3 region has the DNA TGTGCCAGCTCACCCGGGACAGGGCTAGAGACCCAGTACTTC. The full variable domain, with the rest looked up from reference TRBV18 and TRBJ2-5, is NAGVMQNPRHLVRRRGQEARLRCSPMKGHSHVYWYRQLPEEGLKFMVYLQKENIIDESGMPKERFSAEFPKEGPSILRIQQVVRGDSAAYFCASSPGTGLETQYFGPGTRLLVL.

The rearrangement uses TRBV5-6 and TRBJ1-1; perhaps TRBD1 as D (6 bases). This CDR3 is built from 16 residues. CDR1 and CDR2 (germline): SGHDT, YYEEEE. Trimming removed 0 bases at V and 3 bases at J, with 15 bases between. The CDR3 DNA is TGTGCCAGCAGCTTGGGACCCCGACAGGAGTACACTGAAGCTTTCTTT. Translating it yields CASSLGPRQEYTEAFF. The full variable domain, in which reference TRBV5-6 and TRBJ1-1 provide the parts outside the CDR3, is DAGVTQSPTHLIKTRGQQVTLRCSPKSGHDTVSWYQQALGQGPQFIFQYYEEEERQRGNFPDRFSGHQFPNYSSELNVNALLLGDSALYLCASSLGPRQEYTEAFFGQGTRLTVV.

The chain employs TRBV11-1 and TRBJ2-3; 11 positions agree with TRBD2. The CDR3 runs to 16 residues. CDR1 and CDR2 from the germline V gene are SGHAT and FQDESV (reference sequence). Trimming at V came to 5 bases and at J to 3 bases, leaving 7 bases not matched to a gene. CDR3 bases: TGTGCCAGCAGCGCAGCCGGGACTAGCGGAACAGATACGCAGTATTTT. Residues: CASSAAGTSGTDTQYF.

The chain employs TRBV11-3 and TRBJ2-3; TRBD2 matches at 9 bases. The CDR3 extends over 20 amino acids. Trimming at V came to 1 base and at J to 0 bases, leaving 14 bases not matched to a gene. Germline values: CDR1 SGHNT, CDR2 YENEEA. CDR3: CASSLALWREGRGSTDTQYF. CDR3 nucleotide sequence: TGTGCCAGCAGCTTAGCTTTGTGGCGGGAGGGCCGAGGGAGCACAGATACGCAGTATTTT.

The V and J genes are TRBV4-2 and TRBJ2-5; the D gene is possibly TRBD1 (6 bases). Germline V CDR1 and CDR2: LGHNA, YNFKEQ. The CDR3 is made up of 13 amino acids. V lost 8 bases and J 5 bases, leaving 15 bases between the germline ends. The CDR3 is CASGGSHGETQYF. CDR3 nucleotide sequence: TGTGCCAGCGGGGGCTCACATGGGGAGACCCAGTACTTC.

In its sample, this clone was seen once. The chain carries TRBV6-5 and TRBJ1-2; TRBD1 matches at 8 bases. V gave up 6 bases and J gave up 6 bases; unmatched junction bases: 6. The CDR3 is made up of 13 amino acids. Germline values: CDR1 MNHEY, CDR2 SVGAGI. The CDR3 region is CASSPTTGDGYTF. CDR3 DNA: TGTGCCAGCAGCCCTACGACAGGGGATGGCTACACCTTC.

The V call is TRBV7-9, the J call TRBJ2-1, with 10 positions matching TRBD2. V shed 5 bases, J shed 1 base, and the junction held 8 bases outside the gene matches. In germline, CDR1 is SEHNR, CDR2 FQNEAQ (reference sequence). The CDR3 loop spans 17 amino acids. The DNA of the CDR3 is TGTGCCAGCAGCCCGCGGGCTAGCGGGAGTTCCTACAATGAGCAGTTCTTC. Protein product: CASSPRASGSSYNEQFF.

This clone came up a few times. The genes are TRBV27 and TRBJ2-7; 9 bases are shared with TRBD2. V gave up 5 bases and J gave up 6 bases; unmatched junction bases: 5. The CDR3 runs 13 residues. Germline V lookup: CDR1 MNHEY, CDR2 SMNVEV (reference sequence). DNA of the CDR3: TGTGCCAGCAGTACTAGCGGGTTCTCCGAGCAGTACGTC. Amino acid sequence: CASSTSGFSEQYV.

The chain employs TRBV5-4 and TRBJ2-7, with 7 bases aligning to TRBD1. Germline V gene data show CDR1 as SGHNT and CDR2 as YYREEE (reference sequence). The ends lost 4 bases at V and 3 bases at J; junction bases unmatched: 16. The length of the CDR3 is 17 residues. CDR3: CASSTDPGQRFVYEQYF. Written as DNA, the CDR3 is TGTGCCAGCAGCACCGATCCGGGACAGAGATTTGTCTACGAGCAGTACTTC.

This clone showed up just a few times. CDR3 nucleotide sequence: TGCGCCAGCAGTACAGGGGGTGTCAATCAGCCCCAGCATTTT. Its translation is CASSTGGVNQPQHF. The chain carries TRBV5-1 and TRBJ1-5, with 8 positions matching TRBD1. J lost 3 bases, V lost 5 bases, and 4 bases had no gene match. Germline loops: CDR1 SGHRS, CDR2 YFSETQ. The CDR3 is 14 amino acids.